A selection of T cell receptor beta chains follows, all from one sample in a study of T-cell reconstitution after alpha-beta-depleted transplantation in children. TCRdb called the PCR reads again in MiXCR, with one record for every CDR3 protein. The sample lists about a million distinct CDR3 sequences, roughly 29% occurring once. Sequenced material: PBMCs, mostly from graft donor cells, taken 360 days after TCRalphabeta/CD19-depleted stem cell transplant. These receptors were taken from a boy younger than two who had a stem cell transplant for SCID, so the T cells may come from the graft donor. The CDR3 runs from the conserved cysteine through the conserved F or W. Fields, in order: clone size, V gene, J gene, D gene, CDR3 protein, CDR3 DNA. A D gene is named only where the DNA matches it firmly. Rows give clone size only sometimes, using once, few, many, or a class for an expanded clone.

few	TRBV3-1	TRBJ2-2	.	CASSRFRALATGELFF	TGTGCCAGCAGCCGCTTCAGGGCCTTGGCCACCGGGGAGCTGTTTTTT
few	TRBV24-1	TRBJ2-1	.	CATSDDGRQFF	TGTGCCACCAGTGACGACGGGCGCCAGTTCTTC
few	TRBV27	TRBJ2-3	TRBD1	CASSTSGQGPGGTDTQYF	TGTGCCAGCAGTACCTCTGGACAGGGACCAGGGGGCACAGATACGCAGTATTTT
.	TRBV11-2	TRBJ2-5	TRBD2	CASSPGGLAGGRPETQYF	TGTGCCAGCAGCCCAGGGGGACTAGCGGGGGGGCGTCCAGAGACCCAGTACTTC
.	TRBV11-2	TRBJ2-3	TRBD2	CASSVIAGATDTQYF	TGTGCCAGCAGCGTAATAGCGGGGGCCACAGATACGCAGTATTTT
.	TRBV20-1	TRBJ2-7	.	CSATTGYEQYF	TGCAGTGCAACTACAGGGTACGAGCAGTACTTC
few	TRBV5-5	TRBJ1-2	.	CASSLVSQANYGYTF	TGTGCCAGCAGCTTGGTGTCACAAGCTAACTATGGCTACACCTTC
.	TRBV15	TRBJ1-1	TRBD1	CATSNEGQSYMNTEAFF	TGTGCCACCAGCAACGAGGGACAGTCGTACATGAACACTGAAGCTTTCTTT
few	TRBV5-1	TRBJ1-1	TRBD1	CASSSRSTGRTEAFF	TGCGCCAGCAGCTCTAGATCGACAGGGCGCACTGAAGCTTTCTTT
.	TRBV5-1	TRBJ2-1	TRBD2	CASSFSAGGPPEQFF	TGCGCCAGCAGCTTCTCAGCGGGGGGGCCCCCGGAGCAGTTCTTC
.	TRBV5-1	TRBJ2-3	TRBD2	CASRPPGLAASTDTQYF	TGCGCCAGCAGACCCCCGGGACTAGCGGCTAGCACAGATACGCAGTATTTT
.	TRBV29-1	TRBJ2-2	.	CSGTGRGTGELFF	TGCAGCGGCACAGGGAGGGGCACCGGGGAGCTGTTTTTT
few	TRBV12-3/TRBV12-4	TRBJ1-5	.	CASSFHVGPQHF	TGTGCCAGCAGCTTTCATGTGGGGCCCCAGCATTTT
once	TRBV4-2	TRBJ2-1	TRBD2	CASSQDILGLAVNEQFF	TGTGCCAGCAGCCAAGATATATTAGGACTAGCTGTCAATGAGCAGTTCTTC
.	TRBV27	TRBJ2-3	.	CASSFPFGEEYF	TGTGCCAGCAGTTTTCCCTTCGGGGAGGAGTATTTT
.	TRBV28	TRBJ2-7	TRBD1	CASSWDRMNSYEQYF	TGTGCCAGCAGTTGGGACAGGATGAATTCCTACGAGCAGTACTTC
.	TRBV11-2	TRBJ2-7	.	CASSFSAEQYF	TGTGCCAGCAGCTTCTCTGCCGAGCAGTACTTC